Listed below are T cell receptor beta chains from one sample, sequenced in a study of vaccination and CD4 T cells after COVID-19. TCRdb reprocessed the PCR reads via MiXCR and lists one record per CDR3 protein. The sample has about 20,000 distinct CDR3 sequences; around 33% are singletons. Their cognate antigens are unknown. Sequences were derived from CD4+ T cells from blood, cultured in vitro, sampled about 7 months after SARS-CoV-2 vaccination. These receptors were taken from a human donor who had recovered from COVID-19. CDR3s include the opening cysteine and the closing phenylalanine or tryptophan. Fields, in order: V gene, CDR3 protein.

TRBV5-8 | CASSWVMNTEAFF
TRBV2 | CASSEGRGSYGYTF
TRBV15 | CATSKGRVLREGGTQYF
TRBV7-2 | CASSAGQGLGEQYF
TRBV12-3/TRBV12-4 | CASSFAGELFF
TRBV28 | CASSHTGGETQYF
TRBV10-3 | CAISEPWTGDEQFF
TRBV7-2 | CASSSAYEQYF
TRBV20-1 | CSASTSGRGRSSGANVLTF
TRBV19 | CASTTTVGVSEAFF
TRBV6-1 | CASSEGQGAPMNTEAFF
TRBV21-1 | CASSKLSHHNSPLHF
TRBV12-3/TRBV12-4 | CASSLTVQETQYF
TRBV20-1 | CSARDGPALSEQYF
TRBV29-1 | CSVEIGLAGVNEQFF
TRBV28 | CASSFRGVRSGGKQPQHF
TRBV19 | CASSIRRNYGYTF
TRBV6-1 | CASINTGELFF
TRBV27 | CASRPTGRQETQYF
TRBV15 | CATSPDRGPANYGYTF
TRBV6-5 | CASRYRGPHTEAFF
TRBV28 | CASNSPGQGANSPLHF
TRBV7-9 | CASSRTLRGLFNEQFF
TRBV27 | CASRAGANVLTF
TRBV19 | CASRTASGANVLTF
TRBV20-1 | CSAGGAGGIPNTQYF
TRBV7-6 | CASSSIAGASTGELFF
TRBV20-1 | CSAYRGRAYTEAFF
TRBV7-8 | CASRLSGSGSYNEQFF
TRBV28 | CASTPRGINTEAFF
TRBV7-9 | CASSFSGDNEQFF
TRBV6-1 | CASSRGLAGGLGKETQYF
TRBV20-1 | CSAIPLGGKSNQPQHF